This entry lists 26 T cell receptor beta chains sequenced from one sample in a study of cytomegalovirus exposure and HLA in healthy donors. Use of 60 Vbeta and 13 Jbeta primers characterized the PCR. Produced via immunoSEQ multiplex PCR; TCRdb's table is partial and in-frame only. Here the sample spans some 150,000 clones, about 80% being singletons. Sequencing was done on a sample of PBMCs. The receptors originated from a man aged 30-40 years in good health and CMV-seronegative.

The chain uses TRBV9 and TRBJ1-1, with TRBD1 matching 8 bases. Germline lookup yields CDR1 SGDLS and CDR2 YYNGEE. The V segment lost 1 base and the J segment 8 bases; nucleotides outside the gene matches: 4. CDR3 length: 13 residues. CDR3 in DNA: TGTGCCAGCAGCGTAACGACAGGGGTAGAAGCTTTCTTT. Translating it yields CASSVTTGVEAFF.

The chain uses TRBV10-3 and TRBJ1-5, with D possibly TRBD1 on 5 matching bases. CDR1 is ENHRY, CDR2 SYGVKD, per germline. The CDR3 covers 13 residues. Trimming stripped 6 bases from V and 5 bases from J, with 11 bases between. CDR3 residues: CAISPRGDQPQHF. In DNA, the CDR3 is TGTGCCATCAGCCCTCGGGGGGATCAGCCCCAGCATTTT.

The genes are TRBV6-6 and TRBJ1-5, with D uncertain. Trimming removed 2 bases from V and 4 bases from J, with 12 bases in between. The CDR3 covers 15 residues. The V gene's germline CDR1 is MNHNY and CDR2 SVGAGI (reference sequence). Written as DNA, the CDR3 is TGTGCCAGCAGTTACGAGGCAGTCCGAAATCAGCCCCAGCATTTT. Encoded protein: CASSYEAVRNQPQHF.

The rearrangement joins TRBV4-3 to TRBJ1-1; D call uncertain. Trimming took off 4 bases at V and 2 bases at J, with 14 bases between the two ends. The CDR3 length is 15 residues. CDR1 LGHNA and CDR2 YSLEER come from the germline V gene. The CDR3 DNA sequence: TGCGCCAGCAGCCCCAGATGGGCCGCCAACACTGAAGCTTTCTTT. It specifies CASSPRWAANTEAFF.

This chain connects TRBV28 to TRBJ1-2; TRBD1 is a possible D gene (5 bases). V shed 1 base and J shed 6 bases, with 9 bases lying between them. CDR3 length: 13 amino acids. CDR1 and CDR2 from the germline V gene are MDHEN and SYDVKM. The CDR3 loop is CASSLYQGDGYTF. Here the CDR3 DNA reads TGTGCCAGCAGTTTATACCAGGGTGATGGCTACACCTTC.

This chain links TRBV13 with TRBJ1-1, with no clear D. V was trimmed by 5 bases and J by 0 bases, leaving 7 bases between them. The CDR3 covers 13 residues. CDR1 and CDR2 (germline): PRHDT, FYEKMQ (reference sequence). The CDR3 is CASSLRMNTEAFF. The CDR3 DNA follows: TGTGCCAGCAGCCTCAGGATGAACACTGAAGCTTTCTTT.

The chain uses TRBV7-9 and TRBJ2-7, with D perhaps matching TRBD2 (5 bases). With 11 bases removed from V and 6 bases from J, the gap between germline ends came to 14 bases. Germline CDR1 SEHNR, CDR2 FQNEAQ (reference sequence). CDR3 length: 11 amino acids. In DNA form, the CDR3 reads TGTGCCTGGATCCGGGGTACCGAGCAGTACTTC. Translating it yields CAWIRGTEQYF.

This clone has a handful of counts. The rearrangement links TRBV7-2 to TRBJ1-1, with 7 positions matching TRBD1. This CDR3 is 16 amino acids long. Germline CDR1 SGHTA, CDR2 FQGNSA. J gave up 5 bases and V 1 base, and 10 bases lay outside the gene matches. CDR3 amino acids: CASSLGGAGGRTEAFF. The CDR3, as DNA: TGTGCCAGCAGCTTAGGGGGGGCAGGGGGAAGGACTGAAGCTTTCTTT.

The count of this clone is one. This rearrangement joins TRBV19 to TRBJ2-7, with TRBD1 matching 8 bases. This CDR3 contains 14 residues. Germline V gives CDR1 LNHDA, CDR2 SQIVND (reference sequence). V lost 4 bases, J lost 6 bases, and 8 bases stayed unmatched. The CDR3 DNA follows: TGTGCCAGTAGTACCCACGACAGGGGTGGCGAGCAGTACTTC. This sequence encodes CASSTHDRGGEQYF.

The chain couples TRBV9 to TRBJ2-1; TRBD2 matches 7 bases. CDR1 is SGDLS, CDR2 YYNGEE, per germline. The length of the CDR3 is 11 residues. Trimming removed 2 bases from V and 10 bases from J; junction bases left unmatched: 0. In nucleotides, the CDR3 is TGTGCCAGCAGCGTGGGGGGGGAGCAGTTCTTC. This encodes CASSVGGEQFF.

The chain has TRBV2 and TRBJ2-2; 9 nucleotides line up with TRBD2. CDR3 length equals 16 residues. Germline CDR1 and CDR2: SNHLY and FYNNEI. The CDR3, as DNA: TGTGCGACGCGGGGGGGTCCCCAGCGGCTGACCGGGGAGCTGTTTTTT. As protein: CATRGGPQRLTGELFF.

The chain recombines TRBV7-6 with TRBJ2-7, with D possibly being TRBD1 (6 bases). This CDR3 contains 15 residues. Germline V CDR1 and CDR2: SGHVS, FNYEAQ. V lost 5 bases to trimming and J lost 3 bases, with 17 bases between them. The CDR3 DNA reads TGTGCCAGCAGCCTGGACAGATCCTTTTTCTACGAGCAGTACTTC. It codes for CASSLDRSFFYEQYF.

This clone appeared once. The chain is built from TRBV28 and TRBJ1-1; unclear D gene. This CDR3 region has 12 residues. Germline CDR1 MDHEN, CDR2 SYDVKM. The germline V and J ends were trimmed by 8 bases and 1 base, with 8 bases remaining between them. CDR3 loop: CASWERNTEAFF. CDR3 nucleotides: TGTGCCAGCTGGGAGAGGAACACTGAAGCTTTCTTT. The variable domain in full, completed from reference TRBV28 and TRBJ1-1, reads DVKVTQSSRYLVKRTGEKVFLECVQDMDHENMFWYRQDPGLGLRLIYFSYDVKMKEKGDIPEGYSVSREKKERFSLILESASTNQTSMYLCASWERNTEAFFGQGTRLTVV.

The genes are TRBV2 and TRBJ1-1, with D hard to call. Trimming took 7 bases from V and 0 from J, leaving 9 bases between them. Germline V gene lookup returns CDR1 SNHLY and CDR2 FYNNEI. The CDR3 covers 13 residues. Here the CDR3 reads CASTRTLNTEAFF. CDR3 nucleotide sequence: TGTGCCAGCACCAGAACGTTGAACACTGAAGCTTTCTTT. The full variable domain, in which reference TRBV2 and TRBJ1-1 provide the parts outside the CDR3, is EPEVTQTPSHQVTQMGQEVILRCVPISNHLYFYWYRQILGQKVEFLVSFYNNEISEKSEIFDDQFSVERPDGSNFTLKIRSTKLEDSAMYFCASTRTLNTEAFFGQGTRLTVV.

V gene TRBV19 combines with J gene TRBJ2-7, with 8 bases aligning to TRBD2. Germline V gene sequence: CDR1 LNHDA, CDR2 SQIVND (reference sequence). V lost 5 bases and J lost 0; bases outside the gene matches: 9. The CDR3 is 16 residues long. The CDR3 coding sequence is TGTGCCAGTAGTGTTTCGGGAGGGGCTAGCTCCTACGAGCAGTACTTC. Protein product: CASSVSGGASSYEQYF.

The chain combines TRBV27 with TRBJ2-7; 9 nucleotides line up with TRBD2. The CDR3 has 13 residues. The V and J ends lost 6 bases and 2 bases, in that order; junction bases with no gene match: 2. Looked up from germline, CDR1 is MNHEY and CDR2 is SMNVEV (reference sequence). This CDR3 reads CASRGLATYEQYF. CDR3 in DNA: TGTGCCAGCAGGGGACTAGCTACCTACGAGCAGTACTTC.

The CDR3 protein is CASRDAGTGYEQYF. The CDR3, as DNA: TGTGCCAGCAGGGACGCCGGGACAGGGTACGAGCAGTACTTC. The rearrangement joins TRBV6-1 to TRBJ2-7, with 9 bases fitting TRBD1. The CDR3 consists of 14 residues. Germline-derived CDR1 and CDR2 are MNHNS and SASEGT. The trim removed 6 bases at V and 4 bases at J, leaving 7 bases unmatched.

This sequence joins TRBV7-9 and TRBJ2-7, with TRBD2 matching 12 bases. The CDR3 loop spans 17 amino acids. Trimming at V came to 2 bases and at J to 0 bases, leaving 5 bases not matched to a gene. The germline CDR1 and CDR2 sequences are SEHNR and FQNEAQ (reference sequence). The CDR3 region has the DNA TGTGCCAGCAGCTTATGGCTAGCGGGAGGGAGCTCCTACGAGCAGTACTTC. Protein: CASSLWLAGGSSYEQYF.

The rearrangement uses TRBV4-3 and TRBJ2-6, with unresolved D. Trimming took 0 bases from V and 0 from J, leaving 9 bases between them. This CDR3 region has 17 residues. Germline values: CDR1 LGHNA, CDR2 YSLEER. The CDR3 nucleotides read TGCGCCAGCAGCCAAGAGGGCACCTTCTCTGGGGCCAACGTCCTGACTTTC. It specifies CASSQEGTFSGANVLTF.

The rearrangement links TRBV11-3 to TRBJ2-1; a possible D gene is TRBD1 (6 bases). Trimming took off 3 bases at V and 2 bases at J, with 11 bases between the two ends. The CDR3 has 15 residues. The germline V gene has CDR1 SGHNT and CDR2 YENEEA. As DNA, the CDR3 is TGTGCCAGCAGCTTCGACGGACAGCCCTACAATGAGCAGTTCTTC. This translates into CASSFDGQPYNEQFF.

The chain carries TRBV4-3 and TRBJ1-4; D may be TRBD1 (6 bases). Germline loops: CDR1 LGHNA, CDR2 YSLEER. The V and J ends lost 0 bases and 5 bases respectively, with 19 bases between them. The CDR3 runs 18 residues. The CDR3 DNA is TGCGCCAGCAGCCAAGATCTTCGTACGGACAGAGTCAATGAAAAACTGTTTTTT. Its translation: CASSQDLRTDRVNEKLFF.

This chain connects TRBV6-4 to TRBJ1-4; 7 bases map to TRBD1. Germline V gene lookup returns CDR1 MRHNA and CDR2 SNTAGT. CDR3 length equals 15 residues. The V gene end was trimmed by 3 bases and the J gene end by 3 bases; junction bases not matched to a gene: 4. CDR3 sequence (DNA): TGTGCCAGCAGTGAAAGGGGGCAAGCTAATGAAAAACTGTTTTTT. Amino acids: CASSERGQANEKLFF.

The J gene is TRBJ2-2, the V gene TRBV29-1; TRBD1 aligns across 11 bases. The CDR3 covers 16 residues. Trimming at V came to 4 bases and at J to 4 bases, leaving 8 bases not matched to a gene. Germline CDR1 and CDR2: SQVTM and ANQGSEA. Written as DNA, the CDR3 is TGCAGCGTTGCTTCGATCGGGACAGGGGGCACCGGGGAGCTGTTTTTT. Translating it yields CSVASIGTGGTGELFF.

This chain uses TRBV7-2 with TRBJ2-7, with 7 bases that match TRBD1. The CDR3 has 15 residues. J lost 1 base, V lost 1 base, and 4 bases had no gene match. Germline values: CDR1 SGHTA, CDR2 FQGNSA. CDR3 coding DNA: TGTGCCAGCAGCTTAGAAGGGACAGCGTCCTACGAGCAGTACTTC. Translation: CASSLEGTASYEQYF.

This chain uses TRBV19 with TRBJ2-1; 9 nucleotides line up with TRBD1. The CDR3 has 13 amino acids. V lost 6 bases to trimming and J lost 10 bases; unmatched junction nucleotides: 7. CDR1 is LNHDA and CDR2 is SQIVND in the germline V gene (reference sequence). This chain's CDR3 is CASSWDREGEQFF. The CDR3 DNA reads TGTGCCAGTAGCTGGGACAGGGAGGGCGAGCAGTTCTTC.

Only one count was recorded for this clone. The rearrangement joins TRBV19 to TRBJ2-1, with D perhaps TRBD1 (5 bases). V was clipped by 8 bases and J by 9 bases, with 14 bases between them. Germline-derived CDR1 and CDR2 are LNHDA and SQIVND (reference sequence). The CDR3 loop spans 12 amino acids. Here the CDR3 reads CASSQGLSEQFF. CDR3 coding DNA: TGTGCCAGTTCCCAGGGATTATCTGAGCAGTTCTTC. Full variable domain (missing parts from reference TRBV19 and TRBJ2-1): DGGITQSPKYLFRKEGQNVTLSCEQNLNHDAMYWYRQDPGQGLRLIYYSQIVNDFQKGDIAEGYSVSREKKESFPLTVTSAQKNPTAFYLCASSQGLSEQFFGPGTRLTVL.